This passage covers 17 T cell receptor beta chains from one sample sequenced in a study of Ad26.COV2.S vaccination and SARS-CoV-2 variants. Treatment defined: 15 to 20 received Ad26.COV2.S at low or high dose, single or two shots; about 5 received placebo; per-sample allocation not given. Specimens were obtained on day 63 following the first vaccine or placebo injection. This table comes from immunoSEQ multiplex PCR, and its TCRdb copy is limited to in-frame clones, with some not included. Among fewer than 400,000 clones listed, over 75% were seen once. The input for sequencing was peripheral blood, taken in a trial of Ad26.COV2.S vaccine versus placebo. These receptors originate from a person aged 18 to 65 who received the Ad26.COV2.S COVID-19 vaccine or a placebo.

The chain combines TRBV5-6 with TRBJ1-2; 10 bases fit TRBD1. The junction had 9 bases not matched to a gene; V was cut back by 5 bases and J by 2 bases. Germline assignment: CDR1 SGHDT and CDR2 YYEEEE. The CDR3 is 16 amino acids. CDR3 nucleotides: TGTGCCAGCAGAGCGACAGGGGGCTCTTCCAACTATGGCTACACCTTC. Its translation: CASRATGGSSNYGYTF.

CDR3 in DNA: TGTGCCAGCAGTTACTCCCCTCAGCCCCAGCATTTT. It codes for CASSYSPQPQHF. The rearrangement links TRBV6-2 or TRBV6-3 to TRBJ1-5; no definite D call. Germline V gives CDR1 MNHEY, CDR2 SVGEGT. Trimming left V 0 bases short and J 6 bases short, with 3 bases between. This CDR3 region has 12 residues.

In DNA, the CDR3 is TGTGCCAGCAGCCAAGGGGCGACTAATGAAAAACTGTTTTTT. It encodes CASSQGATNEKLFF. The rearrangement joins TRBV4-2 to TRBJ1-4; D call uncertain. The length of the CDR3 is 14 residues. Germline V gene lookup returns CDR1 LGHNA and CDR2 YNFKEQ. V lost 1 base, J lost 2 bases, and 5 bases lay in between.

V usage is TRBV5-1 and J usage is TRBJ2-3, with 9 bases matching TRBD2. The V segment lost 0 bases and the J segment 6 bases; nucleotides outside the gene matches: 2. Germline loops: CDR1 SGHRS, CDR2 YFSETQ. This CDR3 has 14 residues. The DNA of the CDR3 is TGCGCCAGCAGCTTGGCTAGCGGGATGGATACGCAGTATTTT. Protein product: CASSLASGMDTQYF.

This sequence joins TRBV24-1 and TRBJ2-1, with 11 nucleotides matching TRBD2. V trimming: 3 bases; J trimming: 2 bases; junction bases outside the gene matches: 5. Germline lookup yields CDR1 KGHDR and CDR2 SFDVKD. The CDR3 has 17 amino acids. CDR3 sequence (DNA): TGTGCCACCAGTGATCCGACTAGCGGGATCACCTACAATGAGCAGTTCTTC. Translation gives CATSDPTSGITYNEQFF.

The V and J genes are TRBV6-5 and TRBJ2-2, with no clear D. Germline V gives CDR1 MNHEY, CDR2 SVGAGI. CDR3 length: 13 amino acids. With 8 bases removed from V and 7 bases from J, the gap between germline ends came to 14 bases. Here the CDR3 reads CASEKQWLGELFF. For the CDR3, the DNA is TGTGCCAGCGAGAAACAGTGGCTCGGGGAGCTGTTTTTT.

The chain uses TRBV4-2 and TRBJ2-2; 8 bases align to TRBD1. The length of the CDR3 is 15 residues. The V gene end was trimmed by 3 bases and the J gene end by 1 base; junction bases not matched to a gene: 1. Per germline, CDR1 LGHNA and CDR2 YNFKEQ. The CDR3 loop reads CASSHGQGNTGELFF. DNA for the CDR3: TGTGCCAGCAGCCATGGACAGGGGAACACCGGGGAGCTGTTTTTT.

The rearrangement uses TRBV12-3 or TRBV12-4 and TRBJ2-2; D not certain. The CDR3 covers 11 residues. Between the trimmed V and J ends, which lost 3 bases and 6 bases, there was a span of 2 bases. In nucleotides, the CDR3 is TGTGCCAGCAGTTTCGCCGGGGAGCTGTTTTTT. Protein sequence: CASSFAGELFF.

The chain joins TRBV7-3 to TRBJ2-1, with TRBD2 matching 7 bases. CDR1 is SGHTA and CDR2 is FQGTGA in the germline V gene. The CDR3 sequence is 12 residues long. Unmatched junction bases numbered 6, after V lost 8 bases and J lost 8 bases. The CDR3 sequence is CASGRAFDEQFF. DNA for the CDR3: TGTGCCAGCGGGAGGGCCTTCGATGAGCAGTTCTTC. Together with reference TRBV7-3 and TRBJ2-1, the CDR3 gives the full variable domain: GAGVSQTPSNKVTEKGKYVELRCDPISGHTALYWYRQSLGQGPEFLIYFQGTGAADDSGLPNDRFFAVRPEGSVSTLKIQRTERGDSAVYLCASGRAFDEQFFGPGTRLTVL.

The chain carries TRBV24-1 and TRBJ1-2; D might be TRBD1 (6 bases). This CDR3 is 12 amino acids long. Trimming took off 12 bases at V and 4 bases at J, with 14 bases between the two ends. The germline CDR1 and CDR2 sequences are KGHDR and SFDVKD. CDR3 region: CAVSDSLYGYTF. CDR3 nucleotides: TGTGCCGTATCGGACAGCCTCTATGGCTACACCTTC.

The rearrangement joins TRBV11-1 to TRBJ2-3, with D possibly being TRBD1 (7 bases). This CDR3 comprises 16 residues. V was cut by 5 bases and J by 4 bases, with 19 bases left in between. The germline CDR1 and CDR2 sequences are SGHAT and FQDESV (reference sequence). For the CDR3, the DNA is TGTGCCAGCAGCGCCCGGCGGGGCAGGGGGGCAGATACGCAGTATTTT. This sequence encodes CASSARRGRGADTQYF.

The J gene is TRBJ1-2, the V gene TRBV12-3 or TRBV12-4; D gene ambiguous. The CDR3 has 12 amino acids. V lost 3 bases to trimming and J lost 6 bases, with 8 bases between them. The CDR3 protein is CASSFAGNGYTF. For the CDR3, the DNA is TGTGCCAGCAGTTTTGCGGGTAATGGCTACACCTTC.

Here the CDR3 reads CASSSWTQDRGRVGYEQYF. CDR3 bases: TGCGCCAGCAGCTCTTGGACCCAAGACAGGGGGCGCGTCGGCTACGAGCAGTACTTC. The gene calls are TRBV5-1 and TRBJ2-7; 10 bases are a match to TRBD1. Germline trimming cut 3 bases from V and 3 bases from J; bases unmatched to any gene: 18. Germline V gene lookup returns CDR1 SGHRS and CDR2 YFSETQ. The CDR3 spans 19 residues. Full variable domain (rest looked up from reference TRBV5-1 and TRBJ2-7): KAGVTQTPRYLIKTRGQQVTLSCSPISGHRSVSWYQQTPGQGLQFLFEYFSETQRNKGNFPGRFSGRQFSNSRSEMNVSTLELGDSALYLCASSSWTQDRGRVGYEQYFGPGTRLTVT.

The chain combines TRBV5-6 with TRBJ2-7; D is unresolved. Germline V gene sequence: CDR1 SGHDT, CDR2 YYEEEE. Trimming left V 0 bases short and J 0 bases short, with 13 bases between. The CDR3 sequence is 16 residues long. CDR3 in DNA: TGTGCCAGCAGCTTGGTGTACCCCCTCGGCTCCTACGAGCAGTACTTC. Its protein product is CASSLVYPLGSYEQYF.

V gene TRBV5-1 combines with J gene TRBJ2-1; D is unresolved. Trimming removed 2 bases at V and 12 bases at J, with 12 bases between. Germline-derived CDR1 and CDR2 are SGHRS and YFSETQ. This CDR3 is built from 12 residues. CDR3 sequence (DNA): TGCGCCAGCAGCTTAACGGATTTGCGGCAGTTCTTC. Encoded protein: CASSLTDLRQFF.

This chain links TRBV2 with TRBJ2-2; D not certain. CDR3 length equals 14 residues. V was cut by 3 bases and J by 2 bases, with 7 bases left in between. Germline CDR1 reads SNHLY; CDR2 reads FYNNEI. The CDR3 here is CASSENYNTGELFF. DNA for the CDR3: TGTGCCAGCAGTGAGAACTATAACACCGGGGAGCTGTTTTTT.

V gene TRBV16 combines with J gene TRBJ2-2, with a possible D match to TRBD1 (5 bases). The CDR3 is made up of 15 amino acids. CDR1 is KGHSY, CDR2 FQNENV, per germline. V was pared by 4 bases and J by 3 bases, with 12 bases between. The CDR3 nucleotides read TGTGCCAGCAGCCCACGGCAGGGCGACACCGGGGAGCTGTTTTTT. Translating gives CASSPRQGDTGELFF.